The present TCR beta chain was sequenced within a study of CD8 T cells in ankylosing spondylitis. The CDR3 loop spans 18 amino acids. A few counts support this clonotype. No antigen is known for it. Broader study findings: About 8 highly homologous variants made up a TCR beta motif, and this motif appeared characteristic of ankylosing spondylitis blood. Reactive arthritis synovial fluid and blood previously showed some of these motif variants. Disease-associated clonotypes exhibited CD8+ identity and were relatively infrequent in peripheral blood. Reportedly, disease-linked clones are significantly enriched in ankylosing spondylitis patients' matched synovial fluid.

Construction of TCR beta libraries was performed using quantitative 5'-RACE with molecular barcodes. A single record per CDR3 protein comes from TCRdb applying MiXCR to the 5' RACE reads. The sample records roughly 350,000 distinct CDR3 sequences, 7% to 9% being singletons. What was sequenced was blood, either unsorted or a sorted T cell fraction (not recorded which). This TCR was sampled from a male donor with ankylosing spondylitis. V usage is TRBV21-1 and J usage is TRBJ2-2; whether TRBD2, the table's D call, matches the DNA was not checked. TRBV21-1 is an annotated pseudogene. In nucleotides, the CDR3 is TGTGCCAGCAGCCGAGGACTAGCGGGAGGACGGAACACCGGGGAGCTGTTTTTT. This sequence encodes CASSRGLAGGRNTGELFF.